This entry concerns a single T cell receptor (beta chain). This entry belongs to a study of blood T cell repertoires in COVID-19. Repertoires were generated with immunoSEQ multiplex PCR, while TCRdb's copy carries only in-frame clones and drops some. The repertoire holds roughly 260,000 clones, with approximately 91% as singletons. The sample was peripheral blood. This TCR was recovered from a woman younger than 45 with COVID-19, enrolled during active disease.

The DNA of the CDR3 is TGTGCCAGCAGCTTAGGGGCTGCAGGGTGGAACACCGGGGAGCTGTTTTTT. It yields the protein CASSLGAAGWNTGELFF. The rearrangement uses TRBV7-6 and TRBJ2-2; D is possibly TRBD1 (5 bases). V was pared by 1 base and J by 1 base, with 13 bases between. In germline, CDR1 is SGHVS, CDR2 FNYEAQ. The CDR3 spans 17 residues. Full variable domain (rest looked up from reference TRBV7-6 and TRBJ2-2): GAGVSQSPRYKVTKRGQDVALRCDPISGHVSLYWYRQALGQGPEFLTYFNYEAQQDKSGLPNDRFSAERPEGSISTLTIQRTEQRDSAMYRCASSLGAAGWNTGELFFGEGSRLTVL.